These 10 T cell receptor beta chains share one sample of origin, sequenced in a study of blood T cell repertoires in COVID-19. TCRdb's copy holds only in-frame clones and misses some; the assay was immunoSEQ multiplex PCR. The table records about 230,000 clones, about nine tenths of them present only once. Input material: peripheral blood. These receptor sequences come from a man aged 45-65 years with COVID-19, enrolled during active disease.

This rearrangement joins TRBV29-1 to TRBJ1-5; 7 bases fit TRBD1. The V segment lost 6 bases and the J segment 1 base; nucleotides outside the gene matches: 9. Germline V CDR1 and CDR2: SQVTM, ANQGSEA. The CDR3 has 15 amino acids. The CDR3 reads CSVATGAGSNQPQHF. DNA of the CDR3: TGCAGCGTCGCTACAGGGGCTGGGAGCAATCAGCCCCAGCATTTT.

The chain joins TRBV5-1 to TRBJ2-1, with TRBD2 identical over 8 bases. The V segment lost 6 bases and the J segment 8 bases; nucleotides outside the gene matches: 13. The length of the CDR3 is 15 residues. Germline CDR1 SGHRS, CDR2 YFSETQ. This chain's CDR3 is CASTLNSGTRHEQFF. The CDR3 DNA reads TGCGCCAGCACGCTTAATAGCGGGACCCGGCATGAGCAGTTCTTC.

The chain has TRBV6-6 and TRBJ1-3; D gene ambiguous. The CDR3 length is 13 residues. V was trimmed by 3 bases and J by 8 bases, leaving 11 bases between them. Germline V gene data show CDR1 as MNHNY and CDR2 as SVGAGI (reference sequence). The CDR3 coding sequence is TGTGCCAGCAGTTATACGAGGGCGGACACCATATATTTT. Translating it yields CASSYTRADTIYF.

This clone occurred once. The V gene is TRBV5-6, the J gene TRBJ1-6, with TRBD1 identical over 11 bases. This CDR3 has 17 residues. Trimming at V came to 6 bases and at J to 5 bases, leaving 10 bases not matched to a gene. Germline V CDR1 and CDR2: SGHDT, YYEEEE. The CDR3 spells CASTGYGTGGDNSPLHF. The CDR3, as DNA: TGTGCCAGCACCGGATACGGGACAGGGGGAGATAATTCACCCCTCCACTTT.

V usage is TRBV19 and J usage is TRBJ2-1; 10 nucleotides line up with TRBD2. Germline V gene sequence: CDR1 LNHDA, CDR2 SQIVND (reference sequence). Germline trimming cut 6 bases from V and 9 bases from J; bases unmatched to any gene: 8. There are 14 residues in the CDR3. In DNA form, the CDR3 reads TGTGCCAGTAGGACAGCGGGAGGGTTTGGTGAGCAGTTCTTC. Translated: CASRTAGGFGEQFF. The full variable domain, completed using reference TRBV19 and TRBJ2-1, is DGGITQSPKYLFRKEGQNVTLSCEQNLNHDAMYWYRQDPGQGLRLIYYSQIVNDFQKGDIAEGYSVSREKKESFPLTVTSAQKNPTAFYLCASRTAGGFGEQFFGPGTRLTVL.

The rearrangement joins TRBV5-1 to TRBJ2-5, with 9 bases aligning to TRBD2. CDR1 and CDR2 (germline): SGHRS, YFSETQ. Unmatched junction bases numbered 7, after V lost 1 base and J lost 6 bases. This CDR3 is built from 15 residues. CDR3 coding DNA: TGCGCCAGCAGCTTGATTGCTAGCGGGATAAAGACCCAGTACTTC. It encodes CASSLIASGIKTQYF.

V and J are TRBV6-4 and TRBJ2-7, with a weak D call TRBD1 (5 bases). V was cut by 8 bases and J by 5 bases, with 16 bases left in between. Germline V lookup: CDR1 MRHNA, CDR2 SNTAGT. CDR3 length: 13 residues. Written as DNA, the CDR3 is TGTGCCAGCCCTGTAAGGGGTTGCGACGAGCAGTACTTC. Translation gives CASPVRGCDEQYF.

The rearrangement joins TRBV12-3 or TRBV12-4 to TRBJ1-6; D ambiguous. This CDR3 is built from 13 residues. V was cut by 6 bases and J by 5 bases, with 8 bases left in between. CDR3 sequence: CASSLLHNSPLHF. The CDR3 DNA is TGTGCCAGCAGCCTCCTTCATAATTCACCCCTCCACTTT.

V usage is TRBV7-9 and J usage is TRBJ2-5; D might be TRBD1 (6 bases). Germline values: CDR1 SEHNR, CDR2 FQNEAQ (reference sequence). This CDR3 comprises 17 residues. The V end was cut by 5 bases, the J end by 0 bases, with 19 bases between. The CDR3 sequence: CASSPPPGHQYQETQYF. The CDR3 DNA sequence: TGTGCCAGCAGCCCTCCACCGGGACACCAGTACCAAGAGACCCAGTACTTC.

The J gene is TRBJ1-1, the V gene TRBV10-3; the D is unclear. This CDR3 comprises 15 residues. With 0 bases removed from V and 0 bases from J, the gap between germline ends came to 8 bases. Per the germline V gene, CDR1 is ENHRY and CDR2 is SYGVKD. Here the CDR3 DNA reads TGTGCCATCAGTGAGTCCGGGGAGATGAACACTGAAGCTTTCTTT. Translated, it gives CAISESGEMNTEAFF.